This T cell receptor (beta chain) derives from a study of blood T cell repertoires in COVID-19. Across the study: Donors in the United States, Italy and Spain gave samples during acute or convalescent COVID-19. Sources were T cells, B-cell-depleted T cells, or PBMCs; the material itself was cDNA or gDNA.

Which cohort a participant joined came from the clinical history participants gave. Recovery meant two consecutive negative NP/OP PCR tests, professional clearance, or resolved symptoms. Germline values: CDR1 SGHVS, CDR2 FNYEAQ. V was pared by 4 bases and J by 3 bases, with 19 bases between. This CDR3 has 16 residues. Only in-frame clones appear in the TCRdb table, and some are missing; sequencing was by immunoSEQ multiplex PCR. Of approximately 320,000 clones in the sample, 90% were seen once. The chain employs TRBV7-6 and TRBJ2-7; D perhaps matches TRBD2 (6 bases). The sequence came from a man aged 55 to 69 who had recovered from COVID-19. Source material: PBMCs or T cells enriched from blood (not recorded which). This CDR3 is CASSSQGGPYLYEQYF. The DNA for the CDR3 is TGTGCCAGCAGCTCGCAGGGAGGCCCCTACCTCTACGAGCAGTACTTC.